These 26 T cell receptor beta chains came from one sample sequenced in a study of T cell repertoires in cytomegalovirus infection. TCRdb recomputed calls from the reads with MiXCR, one row per CDR3 protein. The profile shows 250,000 to 300,000 distinct CDR3 sequences, over 20% of them singletons. The source material was PBMCs. The receptors were sampled from a human donor in good health (CMV status not recorded). Some clones in this sample may be carry-over from other donors' samples.

Many counts were recorded for this clonotype. The J gene is TRBJ2-3, the V gene TRBV5-1, with D possibly being TRBD2 (5 bases). Trimming removed 4 bases from V and 2 bases from J, with 11 bases in between. This CDR3 is built from 14 residues. Germline V gene lookup returns CDR1 SGHRS and CDR2 YFSETQ. The CDR3 here is CASSTTTNTDTQYF. In DNA, the CDR3 is TGCGCCAGCAGCACGACTACGAACACAGATACGCAGTATTTT.

The chain has TRBV6-2 or TRBV6-3 and TRBJ2-7; 7 positions agree with TRBD2. Trimming took 6 bases from V and 6 from J; bases not matched to a gene: 8. The CDR3 loop spans 13 amino acids. CDR1 and CDR2 from the germline V gene are MNHEY and SVGEGT. CDR3 region: CASSGLVLGEQYV. The CDR3 DNA is TGTGCCAGCAGCGGACTAGTATTGGGCGAGCAGTACGTC.

This clonotype was picked up many times. This rearrangement joins TRBV7-2 to TRBJ1-2; D is ambiguous. The germline CDR1 and CDR2 sequences are SGHTA and FQGNSA. The V and J ends lost 3 bases and 6 bases respectively, with 8 bases between them. This CDR3 has 12 amino acids. The CDR3 DNA reads as TGTGCCAGCAGCTTCTATCTTGATGGCTACACCTTC. Encoded protein: CASSFYLDGYTF.

This clonotype has more than one count but fewer than ten. The genes are TRBV20-1 and TRBJ2-7, with TRBD2 matching over 10 bases. This CDR3 comprises 11 residues. Germline V gives CDR1 DFQATT, CDR2 SNEGSKA (reference sequence). Trimming cost V 6 bases and J 4 bases; bases outside gene matches: 0. In nucleotides, the CDR3 is TGCAGTGCGGGACTAGCGTACGAGCAGTACTTC. Its protein product is CSAGLAYEQYF.

This clonotype occurred a few times. This chain uses TRBV5-1 with TRBJ1-1; perhaps TRBD1 as D (6 bases). The V end was cut by 3 bases, the J end by 7 bases, with 34 bases between. Germline lookup yields CDR1 SGHRS and CDR2 YFSETQ. This CDR3 spans 20 amino acids. The chain's CDR3 is CASSSTSALQGRGMISEAFF. The CDR3 region has the DNA TGCGCCAGCAGCTCAACATCCGCCTTACAGGGAAGAGGGATGATTAGTGAAGCTTTCTTT.

This clonotype has more than one count but fewer than ten. V usage is TRBV6-1 and J usage is TRBJ2-1; no reliable D call. CDR3 size: 14 residues. Germline CDR1 reads MNHNS; CDR2 reads SASEGT. The V gene lost 10 bases and the J gene lost 0 bases, with 13 bases spanning the gap. The CDR3 DNA reads as TGTGCCATTAAGATCGGAATCTCCTACAATGAGCAGTTCTTC. This encodes CAIKIGISYNEQFF.

The rearrangement joins TRBV12-3 or TRBV12-4 to TRBJ2-7; 8 bases line up with TRBD1. This CDR3 is 12 amino acids long. Trimming took 11 bases from V and 5 from J; bases not matched to a gene: 8. CDR3 region: CAEGQGFNEQYF. The DNA of the CDR3 is TGTGCCGAAGGACAGGGTTTCAACGAGCAGTACTTC.

The genes are TRBV6-2 or TRBV6-3 and TRBJ2-1, with D perhaps matching TRBD2 (6 bases). This CDR3 region has 15 residues. The germline V gene has CDR1 MNHEY and CDR2 SVGEGT. V shed 6 bases and J shed 5 bases, with 17 bases lying between them. The CDR3 DNA reads as TGTGCCAGCAGGCAAACCGGGACTCCCAACAATGAGCAGTTCTTC. As protein: CASRQTGTPNNEQFF.

This chain links TRBV4-1 with TRBJ2-2; 10 positions agree with TRBD2. V trimming: 0 bases; J trimming: 5 bases; junction bases outside the gene matches: 6. The germline V gene encodes CDR1 MGHRA and CDR2 YSYEKL. The CDR3 extends over 17 amino acids. The CDR3 loop reads CASSQDPLAGVTGELFF. In DNA form, the CDR3 reads TGCGCCAGCAGCCAAGATCCCCTAGCGGGAGTTACCGGGGAGCTGTTTTTT.

DNA of the CDR3: TGTGCCAGCAGTGAAGGGTGGGGCCCCTACGAGCAGTACTTC. Translating gives CASSEGWGPYEQYF. The V and J genes are TRBV6-1 and TRBJ2-7; a weak D match, TRBD1 (5 bases). Trimming took off 1 base at V and 2 bases at J, with 9 bases between the two ends. CDR1 is MNHNS and CDR2 is SASEGT in the germline V gene. This CDR3 contains 14 residues.

This clonotype was seen a few times. The V gene is TRBV12-3 or TRBV12-4, the J gene TRBJ1-1; TRBD1 matches 7 bases. The trim removed 5 bases at V and 8 bases at J, leaving 5 bases unmatched. CDR3 length: 12 residues. The CDR3 region has the DNA TGTGCCAGCAGTAAATCGGACAGGGAAGCTTTCTTT. It specifies CASSKSDREAFF.

This clonotype occurred many times. The V gene is TRBV6-1, the J gene TRBJ1-4; TRBD1 is a possible D gene (5 bases). Germline CDR1 and CDR2: MNHNS and SASEGT. Deletions cut 6 bases from V and 0 bases from J, with 11 bases between. The length of the CDR3 is 15 residues. CDR3 DNA sequence: TGTGCCAGCAGCCTCGGGGGAGCAACTAATGAAAAACTGTTTTTT. It translates to CASSLGGATNEKLFF.

This clonotype was seen ten or more times. This chain uses TRBV28 with TRBJ1-2; weak D call: TRBD1 (6 bases). The germline CDR1 and CDR2 sequences are MDHEN and SYDVKM. Trimming took off 6 bases at V and 1 base at J, with 12 bases between the two ends. The CDR3 spans 14 residues. The CDR3 region has the DNA TGTGCCAGCAGAAACAACAGGGATAACTATGGCTACACCTTC. This codes for CASRNNRDNYGYTF.

With respect to this clonotype: One junction end does not reproduce the germline sequence, and a read error may be involved. This chain connects TRBV6-6 to TRBJ1-4; D might be TRBD1 (5 bases). From germline, CDR1 is MNHNY and CDR2 SVGAGI (reference sequence). The CDR3 length is 16 residues. The CDR3 is CASSRGLTTTNENLFF. As DNA, the CDR3 is TGTGCCAGCAGTAGGGGACTTACGACAACTAATGAAAACCTGTTTTTT.

J is TRBJ2-7 and V is TRBV24-1; possible D gene TRBD1, 5 bases. Trimming cost V 6 bases and J 5 bases, with 16 bases left between them. This CDR3 is built from 14 residues. Germline CDR1 is KGHDR and CDR2 is SFDVKD. The DNA for the CDR3 is TGTGCCACCAGTCGGCAGGGCGACTGGGACGAGCAGTACTTC. Its protein product is CATSRQGDWDEQYF.

The rearrangement links TRBV5-6 to TRBJ1-2; weak D call: TRBD1 (5 bases). Germline CDR1 and CDR2: SGHDT and YYEEEE. CDR3 size: 19 residues. Trimming stripped 6 bases from V and 0 bases from J, with 27 bases between. CDR3 in DNA: TGTGCCAGCACCTCGCCTTGGGCTCGGGGCGCCAGCGCTAACTATGGCTACACCTTC. Amino acids: CASTSPWARGASANYGYTF.

The V and J genes are TRBV20-1 and TRBJ2-3, with D perhaps matching TRBD2 (5 bases). Germline V gene sequence: CDR1 DFQATT, CDR2 SNEGSKA (reference sequence). V gave up 3 bases and J gave up 4 bases, with 8 bases separating them. The CDR3 loop spans 12 amino acids. The CDR3 is CSASGDPDTQYF. CDR3 sequence (DNA): TGCAGTGCTAGCGGGGATCCAGATACGCAGTATTTT.

This clonotype was recorded many times. The rearrangement uses TRBV11-2 and TRBJ1-1; perhaps TRBD1 as D (6 bases). Germline-derived CDR1 and CDR2 are SGHAT and FQNNGV. The CDR3 length is 14 residues. Trimming shortened V by 7 bases and J by 2 bases, and 14 bases separated the two germline ends. Written as DNA, the CDR3 is TGTGCCAGCAACCGAGTACAGGGCAACACTGAAGCTTTCTTT. This codes for CASNRVQGNTEAFF.

This clonotype came up a few times. V and J are TRBV11-2 and TRBJ1-2; D is perhaps TRBD1 (6 bases). The CDR3 totals 15 residues. The germline V gene encodes CDR1 SGHAT and CDR2 FQNNGV. Trimming cost V 4 bases and J 2 bases, with 14 bases left between them. In DNA form, the CDR3 reads TGTGCCAGCAGCTCTTGGGGGACAAACAACTATGGCTACACCTTC. Translation gives CASSSWGTNNYGYTF.

A few counts support this clonotype. The chain combines TRBV7-2 with TRBJ2-2, with D possibly matching TRBD2 (6 bases). CDR1 and CDR2 from the germline V gene are SGHTA and FQGNSA. The V end lost 5 bases, the J end lost 2 bases, and 15 bases lay between the germline ends. The CDR3 totals 16 residues. The CDR3 spells CASSRLSSGNTGELFF. The DNA for the CDR3 is TGTGCCAGCAGCCGCCTTAGTAGCGGAAACACCGGGGAGCTGTTTTTT. The full variable domain, rest sourced from reference TRBV7-2 and TRBJ2-2, is GAGVSQSPSNKVTEKGKDVELRCDPISGHTALYWYRQSLGQGLEFLIYFQGNSAPDKSGLPSDRFSAERTGGSVSTLTIQRTQQEDSAVYLCASSRLSSGNTGELFFGEGSRLTVL.

V and J are TRBV28 and TRBJ1-2; no clear D gene. The CDR3 consists of 13 residues. With 2 bases removed from V and 8 bases from J, the gap between germline ends came to 12 bases. Germline CDR1 MDHEN, CDR2 SYDVKM. The CDR3 loop reads CASSLGGSLGYTF. CDR3 bases: TGTGCCAGCAGTTTAGGAGGGAGCCTCGGCTACACCTTC.

This clonotype appeared many times. V gene TRBV7-2 combines with J gene TRBJ1-5; possible D gene TRBD1, 5 bases. V lost 5 bases and J lost 7, with 18 bases in between. Germline V gene data show CDR1 as SGHTA and CDR2 as FQGNSA. The CDR3 loop spans 15 amino acids. For the CDR3, the DNA is TGTGCCAGCAGCCCCAGCATTGGGGCAAAGCAGCCCCAGCATTTT. Translating it yields CASSPSIGAKQPQHF.

This clonotype has ten or more counts. This chain links TRBV6-4 with TRBJ2-2; D remains ambiguous. V was clipped by 4 bases and J by 6 bases, with 9 bases between them. Germline CDR1 and CDR2: MRHNA and SNTAGT. This CDR3 is 13 amino acids long. In DNA form, the CDR3 reads TGTGCCAGCAGTGTGGGGATACCCGGGGAGCTGTTTTTT. This encodes CASSVGIPGELFF.

V is TRBV29-1 and J is TRBJ2-5, with 11 bases aligning to TRBD1. The V gene's germline CDR1 is SQVTM and CDR2 ANQGSEA. The CDR3 has 13 residues. J was trimmed by 2 bases and V by 6 bases; bases with no gene match: 2. The CDR3 here is CSVDRGHQETQYF. The CDR3 DNA reads as TGCAGCGTGGACAGGGGGCATCAAGAGACCCAGTACTTC.

This clonotype was observed at least ten times. This chain joins TRBV28 and TRBJ1-1, with D possibly being TRBD1 (5 bases). There are 14 residues in the CDR3. The V and J ends lost 4 bases and 4 bases respectively, with 13 bases between them. In germline, CDR1 is MDHEN, CDR2 SYDVKM. CDR3 in amino acids: CASSSPQGLTEAFF. The CDR3 DNA reads TGTGCCAGCAGTTCGCCCCAGGGTCTCACTGAAGCTTTCTTT.

This clonotype was seen many times. V is TRBV7-2 and J is TRBJ1-1; no clear D. V was clipped by 5 bases and J by 1 base, with 11 bases between them. Germline CDR1 and CDR2: SGHTA and FQGNSA. CDR3 length equals 14 residues. The CDR3 loop reads CASSPQHGNTEAFF. The CDR3 DNA sequence: TGTGCCAGCAGCCCCCAACACGGGAACACTGAAGCTTTCTTT. The full variable domain, with the rest looked up from reference TRBV7-2 and TRBJ1-1, is GAGVSQSPSNKVTEKGKDVELRCDPISGHTALYWYRQSLGQGLEFLIYFQGNSAPDKSGLPSDRFSAERTGGSVSTLTIQRTQQEDSAVYLCASSPQHGNTEAFFGQGTRLTVV.